What follows are 22 T cell receptor beta chains derived from one specimen sequenced in a study of shared clonotypes between healthy human individuals. Repertoires were generated with immunoSEQ multiplex PCR, while TCRdb's copy carries only in-frame clones and drops some. The table lists 2.3 million or so clones, more than 80% of them singletons. The sequencing input was naive CD4+ T cells from PBMCs. This sample's subset: CD45RA+ positively selected. Receptors originate from a man aged 18 to 35 in good health. Some clones in this sample may be carry-over from other donors' samples.

This sequence joins TRBV14 and TRBJ2-7; 8 nucleotides align to TRBD1. Germline CDR1 SGHDN, CDR2 FVKESK. This CDR3 region has 16 residues. J was trimmed by 3 bases and V by 8 bases; bases with no gene match: 15. The CDR3 coding sequence is TGTGCCAGCCCCCGACAGGGGACGTTTCAGGGCTACGAGCAGTACTTC. It codes for CASPRQGTFQGYEQYF.

The chain recombines TRBV5-1 with TRBJ2-5; 10 nucleotides line up with TRBD1. Germline V lookup: CDR1 SGHRS, CDR2 YFSETQ. The CDR3 loop spans 15 amino acids. Germline trimming cut 4 bases from V and 6 bases from J; bases unmatched to any gene: 9. As DNA, the CDR3 is TGCGCCAGCAGCACCCTGACAGGGGGCGTCCAGACCCAGTACTTC. This translates into CASSTLTGGVQTQYF.

The chain carries TRBV7-3 and TRBJ2-1; the D gene is possibly TRBD2 (6 bases). The V gene's germline CDR1 is SGHTA and CDR2 FQGTGA. The CDR3 length is 17 residues. The V end was cut by 1 base, the J end by 4 bases, with 17 bases between. Written as DNA, the CDR3 is TGTGCCAGCAGCTTAAATGCACCACTAGCAGATTACAATGAGCAGTTCTTC. This sequence encodes CASSLNAPLADYNEQFF.

The chain has TRBV15 and TRBJ1-1, with D unresolved. Trimming removed 3 bases from V and 4 bases from J, with 12 bases in between. The CDR3 loop spans 14 amino acids. The germline V gene has CDR1 LNHNV and CDR2 YYDKDF (reference sequence). CDR3 residues: CATSSALVSTEAFF. As DNA, the CDR3 is TGTGCCACCAGCAGTGCCCTCGTGAGCACTGAAGCTTTCTTT.

Written as DNA, the CDR3 is TGTGCCAGCAGCCCCCTGGACGGACCGCAGCCCCAGCATTTT. Translating it yields CASSPLDGPQPQHF. The chain carries TRBV9 and TRBJ1-5; D not resolved. V shed 4 bases and J shed 7 bases, with 15 bases lying between them. Per the germline V gene, CDR1 is SGDLS and CDR2 is YYNGEE. The CDR3 totals 14 residues. Drawing the rest from reference TRBV9 and TRBJ1-5, the complete variable domain is DSGVTQTPKHLITATGQRVTLRCSPRSGDLSVYWYQQSLDQGLQFLIQYYNGEERAKGNILERFSAQQFPDLHSELNLSSLELGDSALYFCASSPLDGPQPQHFGDGTRLSIL.

CDR3 in amino acids: CATSLGEGRGPSSGANVLTF. The CDR3 DNA sequence: TGTGCCACCTCCCTAGGAGAGGGGCGGGGGCCAAGCTCTGGGGCCAACGTCCTGACTTTC. The rearrangement joins TRBV5-4 to TRBJ2-6; D might be TRBD2 (7 bases). V lost 9 bases to trimming and J lost 0 bases, with 28 bases between them. Germline values: CDR1 SGHNT, CDR2 YYREEE (reference sequence). This CDR3 contains 20 residues.

The chain employs TRBV27 and TRBJ1-1; weak D call: TRBD1 (5 bases). The CDR3 contains 15 residues. Germline V lookup: CDR1 MNHEY, CDR2 SMNVEV (reference sequence). Trimming stripped 5 bases from V and 5 bases from J, with 18 bases between. In nucleotides, the CDR3 is TGTGCCAGCAGTGTCGGCCGCGGGGGGAGGACTGAAGCTTTCTTT. Translating gives CASSVGRGGRTEAFF.

This chain joins TRBV28 and TRBJ1-1; 11 positions match TRBD1. V shed 4 bases and J 6 bases; nucleotides not matched to a gene: 7. Germline CDR1 and CDR2: MDHEN and SYDVKM. The CDR3 contains 15 residues. The CDR3 DNA follows: TGTGCCAGCAGTTCCCCGGACAGGGGGCTCTCTGAAGCTTTCTTT. It codes for CASSSPDRGLSEAFF.

The chain recombines TRBV7-6 with TRBJ1-1, with 7 bases lining up with TRBD1. The V and J ends lost 3 bases and 5 bases, in that order; junction bases with no gene match: 3. CDR3 length: 13 amino acids. In germline, CDR1 is SGHVS, CDR2 FNYEAQ. The CDR3 DNA follows: TGTGCCAGCAGCTTCTCACAGGGGACTGAAGCTTTCTTT. Amino acids: CASSFSQGTEAFF.

V usage is TRBV18 and J usage is TRBJ2-7; 8 bases fit TRBD2. The CDR3 is 13 amino acids. Germline CDR1 is KGHSH and CDR2 is LQKENI. V was pared by 6 bases and J by 7 bases, with 8 bases of the junction left unmatched. The CDR3 reads CASSSGTSREQYF. The CDR3, as DNA: TGTGCCAGCTCGTCCGGGACTAGTAGGGAGCAGTACTTC.

Points on this clone: Other DNA sequences in the sample encode the same CDR3. This chain uses TRBV18 with TRBJ2-2, with D uncertain. The length of the CDR3 is 14 residues. Trimming took off 1 base at V and 2 bases at J, with 5 bases between the two ends. From germline, CDR1 is KGHSH and CDR2 LQKENI. The CDR3 is CASSPRGNTGELFF. The CDR3 DNA reads as TGTGCCAGCTCACCACGAGGAAACACCGGGGAGCTGTTTTTT.

The gene calls are TRBV28 and TRBJ1-3; D not certain. Germline V CDR1 and CDR2: MDHEN, SYDVKM. This CDR3 has 12 amino acids. The V and J ends lost 9 bases and 0 bases respectively, with 6 bases between them. CDR3 sequence (DNA): TGTGCCAGGCGGAGCTCTGGAAACACCATATATTTT. Encoded protein: CARRSSGNTIYF.

This clone was observed once. The chain employs TRBV28 and TRBJ1-1, with TRBD1 matching 9 bases. There are 15 residues in the CDR3. Germline trimming cut 6 bases from V and 7 bases from J; bases unmatched to any gene: 12. Germline V lookup: CDR1 MDHEN, CDR2 SYDVKM. The CDR3 loop reads CASSPTQGARHEAFF. CDR3 sequence (DNA): TGTGCCAGCAGCCCTACACAGGGGGCGAGGCATGAAGCTTTCTTT.

J is TRBJ1-1 and V is TRBV19, with a weak D call TRBD1 (5 bases). This CDR3 contains 17 residues. CDR1 is LNHDA, CDR2 SQIVND, per germline (reference sequence). V was shortened by 0 bases and J by 1 base, with 15 bases between the two germline ends. The CDR3 region has the DNA TGTGCCAGTAGTATAGATAGGGGCAACACATGGAACACTGAAGCTTTCTTT. The encoded protein is CASSIDRGNTWNTEAFF.

The V call is TRBV19, the J call TRBJ1-5; TRBD1 is a possible D gene (5 bases). Trimming removed 2 bases at V and 0 bases at J, with 17 bases between. Germline lookup yields CDR1 LNHDA and CDR2 SQIVND (reference sequence). The CDR3 spans 18 residues. The CDR3 coding sequence is TGTGCCAGTAGTATACGGCAGGGTGCCCCATATAGCAATCAGCCCCAGCATTTT. Translating it yields CASSIRQGAPYSNQPQHF.

V is TRBV5-4 and J is TRBJ1-1; TRBD1 matches 7 bases. This CDR3 is 14 amino acids long. The V and J ends lost 4 bases and 0 bases, in that order; junction bases with no gene match: 3. CDR1 is SGHNT, CDR2 YYREEE, per germline (reference sequence). The CDR3 loop is CASSADRLNTEAFF. DNA for the CDR3: TGTGCCAGCAGCGCGGACAGGTTGAACACTGAAGCTTTCTTT.

Here the CDR3 reads CASSLEVPPDTQYF. The CDR3, as DNA: TGTGCCAGCAGCTTGGAGGTGCCCCCAGATACGCAGTATTTT. The genes are TRBV5-4 and TRBJ2-3; no reliable D call. This CDR3 is 14 amino acids long. CDR1 and CDR2 (germline): SGHNT, YYREEE (reference sequence). Trimming shortened V by 0 bases and J by 4 bases, and 9 bases separated the two germline ends.

This chain connects TRBV2 to TRBJ2-3, with D tentatively TRBD2 (6 bases). The germline V and J ends were trimmed by 9 bases and 3 bases, with 16 bases remaining between them. Germline CDR1 SNHLY, CDR2 FYNNEI. This CDR3 is 14 amino acids long. The CDR3 sequence is CASENGGLTDTQYF. CDR3 nucleotide sequence: TGTGCCAGTGAAAACGGAGGGTTAACAGATACGCAGTATTTT. Together with reference TRBV2 and TRBJ2-3, the CDR3 gives the full variable domain: EPEVTQTPSHQVTQMGQEVILRCVPISNHLYFYWYRQILGQKVEFLVSFYNNEISEKSEIFDDQFSVERPDGSNFTLKIRSTKLEDSAMYFCASENGGLTDTQYFGPGTRLTVL.

This chain joins TRBV28 and TRBJ1-5, with 7 bases fitting TRBD1. Germline trimming cut 6 bases from V and 7 bases from J; bases unmatched to any gene: 9. The CDR3 sequence is 14 residues long. Germline CDR1 MDHEN, CDR2 SYDVKM. CDR3 region: CASSSGGGTQPQHF. The DNA of the CDR3 is TGTGCCAGCAGCTCAGGGGGGGGAACGCAGCCCCAGCATTTT.

Note on this clone: This CDR3 is also generated by other DNA sequences in the sample. The chain recombines TRBV18 with TRBJ1-2; a possible D gene is TRBD1 (5 bases). The germline CDR1 and CDR2 sequences are KGHSH and LQKENI. V lost 2 bases, J lost 4 bases, and 8 bases lay in between. CDR3 length equals 13 residues. The CDR3 DNA follows: TGTGCCAGCTCACCAGACAGCATCTATGGCTACACCTTC. Its protein product is CASSPDSIYGYTF.

Note on this clone: Other DNA sequences within the sample encode an identical CDR3. The gene calls are TRBV19 and TRBJ1-3; D is perhaps TRBD1 (5 bases). Trimming shortened V by 6 bases and J by 0 bases, and 9 bases separated the two germline ends. Germline-derived CDR1 and CDR2 are LNHDA and SQIVND (reference sequence). This CDR3 region has 14 residues. The chain's CDR3 is CASRAGSSGNTIYF. CDR3 coding DNA: TGTGCCAGTAGGGCAGGGAGCTCTGGAAACACCATATATTTT.

This sequence joins TRBV4-2 and TRBJ2-4, with TRBD2 identical over 7 bases. The ends lost 1 base at V and 1 base at J; junction bases unmatched: 13. The CDR3 loop spans 19 amino acids. The germline CDR1 and CDR2 sequences are LGHNA and YNFKEQ. This chain's CDR3 is CASSQGEAGLSWAKNIQYF. For the CDR3, the DNA is TGTGCCAGCAGCCAAGGCGAAGCGGGACTGTCTTGGGCCAAAAACATTCAGTACTTC.